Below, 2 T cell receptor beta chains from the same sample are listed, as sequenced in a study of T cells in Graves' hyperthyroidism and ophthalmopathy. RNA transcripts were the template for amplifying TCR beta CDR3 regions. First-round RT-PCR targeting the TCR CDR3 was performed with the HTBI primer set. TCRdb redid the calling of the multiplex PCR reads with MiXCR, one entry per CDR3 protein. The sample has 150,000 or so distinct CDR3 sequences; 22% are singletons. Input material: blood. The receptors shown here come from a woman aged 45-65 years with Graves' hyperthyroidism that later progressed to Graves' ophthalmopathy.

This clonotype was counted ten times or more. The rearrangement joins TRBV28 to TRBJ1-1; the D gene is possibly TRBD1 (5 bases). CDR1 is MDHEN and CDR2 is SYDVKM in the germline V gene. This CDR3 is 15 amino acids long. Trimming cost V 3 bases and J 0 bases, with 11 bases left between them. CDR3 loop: CASSFRAGLNTEAFF. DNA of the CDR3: TGTGCCAGCAGTTTCCGGGCAGGGCTGAACACTGAAGCTTTCTTT.

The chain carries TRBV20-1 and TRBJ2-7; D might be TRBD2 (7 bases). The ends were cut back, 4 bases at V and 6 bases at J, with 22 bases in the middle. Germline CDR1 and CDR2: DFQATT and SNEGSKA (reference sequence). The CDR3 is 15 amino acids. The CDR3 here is CSATRGDTPTAEQYF. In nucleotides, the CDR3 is TGCAGTGCTACCCGGGGGGACACCCCGACGGCCGAGCAGTACTTC.